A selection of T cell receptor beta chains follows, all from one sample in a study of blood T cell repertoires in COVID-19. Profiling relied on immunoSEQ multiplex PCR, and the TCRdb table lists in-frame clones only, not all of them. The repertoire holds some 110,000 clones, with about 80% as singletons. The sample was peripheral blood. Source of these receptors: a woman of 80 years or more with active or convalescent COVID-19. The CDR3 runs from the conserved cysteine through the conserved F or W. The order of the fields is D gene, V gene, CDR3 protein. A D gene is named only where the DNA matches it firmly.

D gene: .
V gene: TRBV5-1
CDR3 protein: CASSLSPAGMNTEAFF

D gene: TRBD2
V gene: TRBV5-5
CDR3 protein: CASSSGTRNGETQYF

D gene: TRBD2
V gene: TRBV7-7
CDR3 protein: CASSPGLAGGEETQYF

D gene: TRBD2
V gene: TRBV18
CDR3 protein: CASSPPSKREGEQYF

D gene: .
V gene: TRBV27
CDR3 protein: CASRILQGVDTEAFF

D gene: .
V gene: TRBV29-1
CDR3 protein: CSVEEDPSSTEAFF

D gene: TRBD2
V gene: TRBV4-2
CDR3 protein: CASSQASGEETQYF

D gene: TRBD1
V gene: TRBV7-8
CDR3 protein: CASSLIRGQGPYEQYF

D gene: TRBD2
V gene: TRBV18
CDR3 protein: CASSPFSGAAGEQYF

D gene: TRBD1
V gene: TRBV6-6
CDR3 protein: CASSYQGQQEAFF

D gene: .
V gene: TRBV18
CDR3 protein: CASSPSGRAGRFGYGYTF

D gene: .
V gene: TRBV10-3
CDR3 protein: CAISEGTGGAGTEAFF

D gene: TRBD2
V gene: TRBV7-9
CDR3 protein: CASSLREGETQYF

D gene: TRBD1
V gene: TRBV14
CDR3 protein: CASSRQGVSYEQYF

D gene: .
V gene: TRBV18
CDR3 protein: CASSPSRDTEAFF

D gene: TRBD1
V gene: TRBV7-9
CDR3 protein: CASSSSGGGRGNEKLFF

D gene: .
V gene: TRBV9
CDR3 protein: CASSVGPGGAEKLFF

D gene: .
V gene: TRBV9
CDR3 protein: CASSEPPYGNTEAFF

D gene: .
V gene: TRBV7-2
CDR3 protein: CASTQRQNTEAFF

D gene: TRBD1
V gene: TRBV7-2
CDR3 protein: CASSLQGDQPQHF

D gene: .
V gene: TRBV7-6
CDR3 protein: CASSVQTGNPNEKLFF

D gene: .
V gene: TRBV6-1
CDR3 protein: CASSEMRRIYEQYF

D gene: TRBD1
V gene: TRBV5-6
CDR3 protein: CASRLADRGLKFYGEAFF

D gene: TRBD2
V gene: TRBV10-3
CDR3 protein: CAISESPLTSGSYEQYF

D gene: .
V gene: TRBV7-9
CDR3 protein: CASRSWAGRHTDTQYF

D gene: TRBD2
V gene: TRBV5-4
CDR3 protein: CASSSPLAEHTDTQYF

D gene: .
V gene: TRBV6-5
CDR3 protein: CASGRGYHNTEAFF

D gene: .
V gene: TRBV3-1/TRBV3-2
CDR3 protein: CASSQALGEGIGYTF

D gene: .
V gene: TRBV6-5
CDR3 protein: CASSPRGSYNSPLHF

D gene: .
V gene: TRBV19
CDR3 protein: CASSARGIEAFF

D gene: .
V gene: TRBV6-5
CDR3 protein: CASSPGGLGGEAQHF

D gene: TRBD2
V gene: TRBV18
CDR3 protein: CASSPSGGARETQYF

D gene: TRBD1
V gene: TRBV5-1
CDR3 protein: CASSLGQGASGYTF

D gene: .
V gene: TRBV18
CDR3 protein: CASSPNSGQSNEKLFF

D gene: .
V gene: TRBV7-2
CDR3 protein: CASSRTRGGNIQYF

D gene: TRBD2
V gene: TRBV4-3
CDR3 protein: CASSQDSGGSPDEQFF

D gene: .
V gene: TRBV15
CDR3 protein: CATSRPRANTEAFF

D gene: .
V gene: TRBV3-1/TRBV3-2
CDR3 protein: CASSQGSGRRTNEQFF

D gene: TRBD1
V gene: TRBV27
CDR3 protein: CASSTWTGLYSNQPQHF

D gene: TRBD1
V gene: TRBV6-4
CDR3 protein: CASSDQNRGRDYGYTF

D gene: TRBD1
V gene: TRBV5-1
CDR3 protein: CASSQDRASASEKLFF

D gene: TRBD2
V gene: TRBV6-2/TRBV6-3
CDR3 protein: CASTPLGLAGSEQYF

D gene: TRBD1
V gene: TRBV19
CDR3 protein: CASRRTGGYTF

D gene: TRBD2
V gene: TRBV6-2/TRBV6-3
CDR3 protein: CASSYPTFRTGTSGSNEQFF

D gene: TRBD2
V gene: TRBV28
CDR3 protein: CASSLLAGNNEQFF

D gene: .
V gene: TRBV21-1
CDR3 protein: CASTQVGTASNEQFF